Listed below are T cell receptor beta chains from one sample, sequenced in a study of molecular identifiers for immune sequencing clone quantification. Using its own MiXCR run on the PCR reads, TCRdb lists one record per CDR3 protein. The data hold over 70,000 distinct CDR3 sequences, with 20% to 25% observed a single time. The specimen was naive CD8+ T cells from blood, with Jurkat cell RNA spiked in. Every receptor here comes from a human donor in good health. Some libraries in this study had Jurkat cell RNA spiked in. Both conserved end residues are part of each CDR3. The order of the fields is V gene, J gene, CDR3 protein.

v_call: TRBV10-2; j_call: TRBJ1-1; cdr3_aa: CAISEADTEAFF
v_call: TRBV13; j_call: TRBJ2-7; cdr3_aa: CASSFRDRGYEQYF
v_call: TRBV12-3/TRBV12-4; j_call: TRBJ2-4; cdr3_aa: CASSRDSLIQYF
v_call: TRBV4-3; j_call: TRBJ2-2; cdr3_aa: CASSQEQWQPRTGELFF
v_call: TRBV19; j_call: TRBJ2-7; cdr3_aa: CATGTGVSYEQYF
v_call: TRBV13; j_call: TRBJ1-4; cdr3_aa: CASSLGLLRQGEEKLFF
v_call: TRBV19; j_call: TRBJ2-3; cdr3_aa: CTSTAGVTDTQYF
v_call: TRBV12-3/TRBV12-4; j_call: TRBJ2-7; cdr3_aa: CASRETSGSYEQYF
v_call: TRBV7-2; j_call: TRBJ1-1; cdr3_aa: CASSLVLGGTAEAFF
v_call: TRBV13; j_call: TRBJ1-3; cdr3_aa: CASSHDRSSGNTIYF
v_call: TRBV3-1; j_call: TRBJ2-7; cdr3_aa: CASSQDLTSWYEQYF
v_call: TRBV7-6; j_call: TRBJ1-1; cdr3_aa: CASSLAGAGETEAFF
v_call: TRBV4-3; j_call: TRBJ1-1; cdr3_aa: CASSQRTFGDTEAFF
v_call: TRBV29-1; j_call: TRBJ1-2; cdr3_aa: CSVEGPVNYGYTF
v_call: TRBV11-3; j_call: TRBJ2-4; cdr3_aa: CASNPGGRTGLWAKNIQYF
v_call: TRBV19; j_call: TRBJ1-2; cdr3_aa: CASNGGYGYTF
v_call: TRBV5-1; j_call: TRBJ1-1; cdr3_aa: CASSLAGGPNTEAFF
v_call: TRBV7-6; j_call: TRBJ2-7; cdr3_aa: CASSQLAGGLYEQYF
v_call: TRBV12-3/TRBV12-4; j_call: TRBJ2-4; cdr3_aa: CASTHDRSAPPDIQYF
v_call: TRBV2; j_call: TRBJ2-5; cdr3_aa: CASSVLAGRETQYF
v_call: TRBV27; j_call: TRBJ2-7; cdr3_aa: CASSLHLTAYEQYF
v_call: TRBV6-2/TRBV6-3; j_call: TRBJ1-6; cdr3_aa: CASSSVTAYNSPLHF
v_call: TRBV7-9; j_call: TRBJ2-5; cdr3_aa: CASSSGTRGTQYF
v_call: TRBV19; j_call: TRBJ1-1; cdr3_aa: CASSITLSAEAFF
v_call: TRBV12-3/TRBV12-4; j_call: TRBJ2-3; cdr3_aa: CAGYRAGVTDTQYF
v_call: TRBV28; j_call: TRBJ2-3; cdr3_aa: CASNPGQSYTDAQYF
v_call: TRBV20-1; j_call: TRBJ2-2; cdr3_aa: CSARGGSGGHTGELFF
v_call: TRBV9; j_call: TRBJ2-3; cdr3_aa: CASSVAGFSADTQYF
v_call: TRBV13; j_call: TRBJ2-7; cdr3_aa: CASSSQGLLTYEQYF
v_call: TRBV12-5; j_call: TRBJ2-3; cdr3_aa: CASGLAGAYSTDTQYF
v_call: TRBV12-3/TRBV12-4; j_call: TRBJ1-6; cdr3_aa: CASSRDGPYNSPLHF
v_call: TRBV10-3; j_call: TRBJ2-3; cdr3_aa: CAISGGLAGDGTDTQYF
v_call: TRBV7-9; j_call: TRBJ2-7; cdr3_aa: CASRPGLAGGIYSYEQYF
v_call: TRBV5-6; j_call: TRBJ2-7; cdr3_aa: CASSLAQLEQYF
v_call: TRBV5-3; j_call: TRBJ2-1; cdr3_aa: CAFKGGATVDAQFF
v_call: TRBV19; j_call: TRBJ2-1; cdr3_aa: CASSIDGGNEQFF
v_call: TRBV7-9; j_call: TRBJ2-3; cdr3_aa: CASSAPPRGSADTQYF
v_call: TRBV2; j_call: TRBJ2-5; cdr3_aa: CASTRTSGVRETQYF
v_call: TRBV7-9; j_call: TRBJ2-1; cdr3_aa: CASSQPGNEQFF
v_call: TRBV6-2/TRBV6-3; j_call: TRBJ1-5; cdr3_aa: CASSYSPRMGRPQQPQHF
v_call: TRBV7-3; j_call: TRBJ2-2; cdr3_aa: CASSPLSGELFF
v_call: TRBV6-2/TRBV6-3; j_call: TRBJ2-1; cdr3_aa: CASSYSKVSGDNEQFF
v_call: TRBV4-3; j_call: TRBJ2-3; cdr3_aa: CASSQDRGGQDTQYF
v_call: TRBV20-1; j_call: TRBJ1-1; cdr3_aa: CSRTGTALTEAFF
v_call: TRBV29-1; j_call: TRBJ2-3; cdr3_aa: CSVEDLPGGASGSRSDTQYF
v_call: TRBV5-1; j_call: TRBJ2-3; cdr3_aa: CASSFSSGGITDTQYF
v_call: TRBV11-2; j_call: TRBJ2-7; cdr3_aa: CASSPIRAGGYEQYF
v_call: TRBV7-9; j_call: TRBJ2-1; cdr3_aa: CASSHPLPPPGQKVNEQFF
v_call: TRBV24-1; j_call: TRBJ2-2; cdr3_aa: CATSPSVSGELFF
v_call: TRBV7-9; j_call: TRBJ2-1; cdr3_aa: CASSLGVGNNEQFF
v_call: TRBV30; j_call: TRBJ1-4; cdr3_aa: CAWSVSGTDVEKLFF
v_call: TRBV7-9; j_call: TRBJ2-7; cdr3_aa: CASSPPFLSRTGAYEQYF
v_call: TRBV6-5; j_call: TRBJ1-2; cdr3_aa: CASKQGSGDGYTF
v_call: TRBV6-1; j_call: TRBJ2-1; cdr3_aa: CASSDRLKYNEQFF